The clone carrying this T cell receptor beta chain was seen many times. Its cognate antigen is unknown. The data originate from a study of T cells in Graves' hyperthyroidism and ophthalmopathy. Study results and limitations: In the blood, most expanded thyroid clonotypes above 0.001 appeared as well.

With 5 bases removed from V and 0 bases from J, the gap between germline ends came to 16 bases. The CDR3 is 17 amino acids. Germline V lookup: CDR1 SGHTA, CDR2 FQGNSA. Amplified TCR beta CDR3 regions derived from RNA transcripts. First-round RT-PCR with HTBI primers amplified the TCR CDR3 region. MiXCR, applied by TCRdb to the multiplex PCR reads, yields one record per CDR3 protein. The table includes 75,000 to 100,000 distinct CDR3 sequences, 40% detected once. The chain combines TRBV7-2 with TRBJ1-4; possible D gene TRBD1, 5 bases. The TCR sequence derives from a woman aged 25 to 39 with Graves' hyperthyroidism. Material for sequencing was peripheral blood or thyroid tissue (not recorded which). CDR3 nucleotides: TGTGCCAGCAGCGCCCCCCAGGGAGATGCAACTAATGAAAAACTGTTTTTT. It codes for CASSAPQGDATNEKLFF.